The present T cell receptor beta chain was sequenced within a study of cytomegalovirus exposure and HLA in healthy donors. Whole-study results and caveats: The classifier reportedly diagnosed cytomegalovirus status with high sensitivity and specificity. In a later analysis, first-cohort TCR clusters were found to tend to co-occur in the 130 or so validation repertoires. The study labeled around 160 TCR beta chains cytomegalovirus-associated.

Germline loops: CDR1 MNHNS, CDR2 SASEGT. CDR3 length equals 12 residues. V dropped 5 bases and J dropped 5 bases, with 7 bases sitting between them. On this clone itself: The antigen remains undetermined.

Sequenced by immunoSEQ multiplex PCR; TCRdb stores in-frame clones only, minus some. The sample records about 65,000 clones, 92% being singletons. The sequence came from a woman aged 18-30 years in good health and CMV-seronegative. The sequencing input was PBMCs. The rearrangement joins TRBV6-1 to TRBJ2-1; D remains unclear. The CDR3 nucleotides read TGTGCCAGCAGTCGACAAAACAATGAGCAGTTCTTC. Translating gives CASSRQNNEQFF.